Following are 29 T cell receptor beta chains from one sample sequenced in a study of early T cells in non-severe SARS-CoV-2 infection. TCRdb analysed the 5' RACE reads with MiXCR anew, one entry per CDR3 protein. This repertoire shows 35,000 to 50,000 distinct CDR3 sequences, less than 30% found once; its top ten account for just over 4.5%. The material sequenced was whole blood, taken at baseline. These receptors all come from an adult who was a healthcare worker with PCR-confirmed SARS-CoV-2 infection or an uninfected control (not recorded which).

The DNA of the CDR3 is TGCGCCAGCGGTACAGGGGACACAGATACGCAGTATTTT. Amino acid sequence: CASGTGDTDTQYF. V and J are TRBV5-1 and TRBJ2-3, with 7 bases lining up with TRBD1. Germline V gives CDR1 SGHRS, CDR2 YFSETQ. CDR3 length: 13 residues. V trimming: 7 bases; J trimming: 2 bases; junction bases outside the gene matches: 4.

V gene TRBV29-1 combines with J gene TRBJ2-7, with 7 bases matching TRBD1. Germline trimming cut 6 bases from V and 7 bases from J; bases unmatched to any gene: 12. This CDR3 region has 13 residues. Germline V gives CDR1 SQVTM, CDR2 ANQGSEA. CDR3 amino acids: CSVNRGPSGEQYF. CDR3 nucleotide sequence: TGCAGCGTGAACAGGGGTCCGTCGGGGGAGCAGTACTTC.

The CDR3: CASGQTSGGGIEQFF. The CDR3 coding sequence is TGTGCCAGCGGGCAGACTAGCGGGGGCGGGATTGAGCAGTTCTTC. The V gene is TRBV4-2, the J gene TRBJ2-1, with 12 bases that match TRBD2. Germline CDR1 is LGHNA and CDR2 is YNFKEQ. This CDR3 has 15 amino acids. V shed 8 bases, J shed 9 bases, and the junction held 11 bases outside the gene matches.

Only a few counts were recorded for this clonotype. The genes are TRBV2 and TRBJ2-5; a weak D match, TRBD2 (5 bases). The CDR3 sequence is 14 residues long. Germline V gene lookup returns CDR1 SNHLY and CDR2 FYNNEI. Trimming stripped 3 bases from V and 5 bases from J, with 13 bases between. The CDR3 sequence is CASSEVRGVETQYF. DNA of the CDR3: TGTGCCAGCAGTGAGGTCCGGGGAGTGGAGACCCAGTACTTC. Combining the CDR3 with reference TRBV2 and TRBJ2-5 gives the whole variable domain EPEVTQTPSHQVTQMGQEVILRCVPISNHLYFYWYRQILGQKVEFLVSFYNNEISEKSEIFDDQFSVERPDGSNFTLKIRSTKLEDSAMYFCASSEVRGVETQYFGPGTRLLVL.

This clonotype was observed at least ten times. In DNA form, the CDR3 reads TGTGCCAGCAGCCCTTTTCCCGGGGAGCTGTTTTTT. Translated, it gives CASSPFPGELFF. This rearrangement joins TRBV14 to TRBJ2-2; D gene unclear. This CDR3 has 12 residues. V was shortened by 4 bases and J by 6 bases, with 6 bases between the two germline ends. Germline V gene data show CDR1 as SGHDN and CDR2 as FVKESK.

The sample holds a few counts of this clonotype. This rearrangement joins TRBV6-2 or TRBV6-3 to TRBJ1-1; D is possibly TRBD1 (5 bases). The germline CDR1 and CDR2 sequences are MNHEY and SVGEGT. V was cut by 7 bases and J by 4 bases, with 16 bases left in between. There are 14 residues in the CDR3. This chain's CDR3 is CASTTEGPTTEAFF. As DNA, the CDR3 is TGTGCCAGCACCACTGAGGGGCCGACCACTGAAGCTTTCTTT.

V usage is TRBV6-1 and J usage is TRBJ2-1, with a tentative D call TRBD2 (7 bases). This CDR3 has 16 amino acids. From germline, CDR1 is MNHNS and CDR2 SASEGT. The V and J ends lost 4 bases and 8 bases respectively, with 21 bases between them. The CDR3 nucleotides are TGTGCCAGCAGTGGGGCGGGGAGCGGGACAAGCGATGAGCAGTTCTTC. It codes for CASSGAGSGTSDEQFF.

The chain combines TRBV3-1 with TRBJ1-4, with D uncertain. The CDR3 runs 13 residues. V shed 2 bases and J shed 7 bases, with 8 bases lying between them. CDR1 LGHDT and CDR2 YNNKEL come from the germline V gene (reference sequence). DNA for the CDR3: TGTGCCAGCAGCCAACAAGGCAGTGAAAAACTGTTTTTT. Translation: CASSQQGSEKLFF.

This clonotype appeared a few times. The rearrangement uses TRBV6-2 or TRBV6-3 and TRBJ2-7; 13 positions match TRBD2. The V gene end was trimmed by 4 bases and the J gene end by 4 bases; junction bases not matched to a gene: 4. The CDR3 extends over 15 amino acids. Germline CDR1 and CDR2: MNHEY and SVGEGT. The CDR3 DNA sequence: TGTGCCAGCAGTTCCCGGACTAGCGGGGGTTACGAGCAGTACTTC. It is translated as CASSSRTSGGYEQYF.

The genes are TRBV12-3 or TRBV12-4 and TRBJ2-6; maybe TRBD2 (5 bases). Trimming took off 8 bases at V and 4 bases at J, with 18 bases between the two ends. This CDR3 is built from 16 residues. CDR3 DNA sequence: TGTGCCAGCGGCCATGACCGGGGTGCAGGGGCCAACGTCCTGACTTTC. It specifies CASGHDRGAGANVLTF.

The chain is built from TRBV3-2 and TRBJ1-6. TRBV3-2 is marked as a pseudogene. The CDR3 consists of 16 residues. CDR3 nucleotides: TGTGCCAGCAGCCGTGGGGCCCACTGGAATGGGTCACCCCTCCACTTT. Its translation is CASSRGAHWNGSPLHF.

The CDR3 DNA sequence: TGTGCCACCAGTGATTCCGGACTAACCACAGATACGCAGTATTTT. Its protein is CATSDSGLTTDTQYF. The chain couples TRBV24-1 to TRBJ2-3, with a tentative D call TRBD2 (6 bases). Trimming shortened V by 2 bases and J by 2 bases, and 10 bases separated the two germline ends. Per germline, CDR1 KGHDR and CDR2 SFDVKD. The CDR3 extends over 15 amino acids.

V is TRBV5-1 and J is TRBJ1-5; possible D gene TRBD1, 6 bases. The CDR3 totals 12 residues. V shed 10 bases and J shed 5 bases, with 13 bases lying between them. Germline-derived CDR1 and CDR2 are SGHRS and YFSETQ. The CDR3 here is CAGGGPYQPQHF. DNA of the CDR3: TGCGCCGGCGGGGGGCCCTATCAGCCCCAGCATTTT.

V gene TRBV5-4 combines with J gene TRBJ2-3; a weak D match, TRBD1 (5 bases). The CDR3 contains 16 residues. V was clipped by 0 bases and J by 3 bases, with 14 bases between them. From germline, CDR1 is SGHNT and CDR2 YYREEE (reference sequence). The CDR3 sequence is CASSLGAYGATDTQYF. In DNA form, the CDR3 reads TGTGCCAGCAGCTTGGGGGCATATGGGGCTACAGATACGCAGTATTTT.

V usage is TRBV7-6 and J usage is TRBJ2-5; weak D call: TRBD1 (6 bases). This CDR3 region has 18 residues. The germline V and J ends were trimmed by 1 base and 2 bases, with 20 bases remaining between them. CDR1 SGHVS and CDR2 FNYEAQ come from the germline V gene. The CDR3 region has the DNA TGTGCCAGCAGCTTAGTACGGGGTCGACAGGTCCTACAAGAGACCCAGTACTTC. It translates to CASSLVRGRQVLQETQYF. Full variable domain (rest looked up from reference TRBV7-6 and TRBJ2-5): GAGVSQSPRYKVTKRGQDVALRCDPISGHVSLYWYRQALGQGPEFLTYFNYEAQQDKSGLPNDRFSAERPEGSISTLTIQRTEQRDSAMYRCASSLVRGRQVLQETQYFGPGTRLLVL.

The chain recombines TRBV6-2 or TRBV6-3 with TRBJ1-1; no reliable D call. CDR3 length equals 15 residues. V was shortened by 6 bases and J by 1 base, with 15 bases between the two germline ends. Looked up from germline, CDR1 is MNHEY and CDR2 is SVGEGT. In DNA, the CDR3 is TGTGCCAGCAGCAGTCGCGCAGGCCCGAACACTGAAGCTTTCTTT. Protein: CASSSRAGPNTEAFF.

To note about this clonotype: A read error may account for a junction end that differs from germline. The chain recombines TRBV29-1 with TRBJ2-1; 13 nucleotides align to TRBD2. The CDR3 extends over 13 amino acids. CDR1 and CDR2 from the germline V gene are SQVTM and ANQGSEA. The CDR3 loop is CSVGTSGAGNILF. CDR3 coding DNA: TGCAGCGTAGGGACTAGCGGGGCGGGGAACATTCTCTTC.

The genes are TRBV18 and TRBJ2-3; 11 bases are shared with TRBD1. Germline values: CDR1 KGHSH, CDR2 LQKENI. After removal of 4 bases from V and 6 bases from J, the junction contained 9 bases not matched to a gene. The CDR3 is 16 amino acids. For the CDR3, the DNA is TGTGCCAGCTCACGAGGACAGGGGGCTTCAGGGGATACGCAGTATTTT. The encoded protein is CASSRGQGASGDTQYF. The full variable domain, in which reference TRBV18 and TRBJ2-3 provide the parts outside the CDR3, is NAGVMQNPRHLVRRRGQEARLRCSPMKGHSHVYWYRQLPEEGLKFMVYLQKENIIDESGMPKERFSAEFPKEGPSILRIQQVVRGDSAAYFCASSRGQGASGDTQYFGPGTRLTVL.

The V and J genes are TRBV29-1 and TRBJ1-2; D gene uncertain. The germline gives CDR1 SQVTM, CDR2 ANQGSEA. V was clipped by 4 bases and J by 4 bases, with 16 bases between them. This CDR3 spans 14 amino acids. CDR3 protein: CSVVPTDWAYGYTF. CDR3 nucleotide sequence: TGCAGCGTTGTCCCGACTGATTGGGCCTATGGCTACACCTTC.

This clonotype has more than one count but fewer than ten. This rearrangement joins TRBV6-1 to TRBJ2-1; no clear D. The germline V and J ends were trimmed by 5 bases and 10 bases, with 15 bases remaining between them. CDR3 length: 13 amino acids. The V gene's germline CDR1 is MNHNS and CDR2 SASEGT. Written as DNA, the CDR3 is TGTGCCAGCAGTAGGCCCTGGGATTCCGAGCAGTTCTTC. Translated, it gives CASSRPWDSEQFF.

This rearrangement joins TRBV5-1 to TRBJ2-1, with 8 bases aligning to TRBD1. V was clipped by 1 base and J by 4 bases; unmatched bases: 7. The CDR3 has 16 residues. Germline V gives CDR1 SGHRS, CDR2 YFSETQ. The chain's CDR3 is CASSLFGRGQYNEQFF. The DNA for the CDR3 is TGCGCCAGCAGCTTGTTCGGCAGGGGGCAATACAATGAGCAGTTCTTC.

V usage is TRBV15 and J usage is TRBJ1-2; TRBD1 aligns across 8 bases. This CDR3 region has 13 residues. Trimming removed 4 bases from V and 4 bases from J; junction bases left unmatched: 2. The germline V gene encodes CDR1 LNHNV and CDR2 YYDKDF (reference sequence). The CDR3 DNA is TGTGCCACCAGCACCGGGACAGGCTATGGCTACACCTTC. Residues: CATSTGTGYGYTF.

The gene calls are TRBV14 and TRBJ2-7, with D perhaps being TRBD1 or TRBD2 (7 bases each). This CDR3 comprises 16 residues. Deletions cut 3 bases from V and 4 bases from J, with 19 bases between. CDR1 is SGHDN and CDR2 is FVKESK in the germline V gene. In DNA form, the CDR3 reads TGTGCCAGCAGCCAGACAGCGGGACAGCAGCGTTACGAGCAGTACTTC. Encoded protein: CASSQTAGQQRYEQYF.

In this sample, this clonotype turned up a few times. The rearrangement joins TRBV7-8 to TRBJ2-7; D uncertain. Germline V gene sequence: CDR1 SGHVS, CDR2 FQNEAQ. CDR3 length equals 12 residues. V was pared by 5 bases and J by 5 bases, with 10 bases between. The CDR3 here is CASSPLLDEQYF. CDR3 DNA sequence: TGTGCCAGCAGCCCGCTCCTTGACGAGCAGTACTTC.

The chain uses TRBV3-1 and TRBJ2-2, with D perhaps given as TRBD1 or TRBD2 (5 bases each). The germline CDR1 and CDR2 sequences are LGHDT and YNNKEL (reference sequence). V dropped 4 bases and J dropped 2 bases, with 11 bases sitting between them. The CDR3 runs to 15 residues. CDR3 nucleotides: TGTGCCAGCAGCCCGAGGGGAATTAACACCGGGGAGCTGTTTTTT. It codes for CASSPRGINTGELFF. Together with reference TRBV3-1 and TRBJ2-2, the CDR3 gives the full variable domain: DTAVSQTPKYLVTQMGNDKSIKCEQNLGHDTMYWYKQDSKKFLKIMFSYNNKELIINETVPNRFSPKSPDKAHLNLHINSLELGDSAVYFCASSPRGINTGELFFGEGSRLTVL.

This clonotype was counted many times. The V call is TRBV19, the J call TRBJ2-6; possible D gene TRBD1, 5 bases. CDR1 LNHDA and CDR2 SQIVND come from the germline V gene (reference sequence). The CDR3 extends over 17 amino acids. V lost 2 bases to trimming and J lost 0 bases, with 11 bases between them. The CDR3 nucleotides are TGTGCCAGTAGTATACAGGGTATGGGCTCTGGGGCCAACGTCCTGACTTTC. Protein sequence: CASSIQGMGSGANVLTF.

The V call is TRBV12-3 or TRBV12-4, the J call TRBJ1-2; no clear D gene. Trimming removed 2 bases at V and 0 bases at J, with 10 bases between. The CDR3 totals 15 residues. The CDR3 bases are TGTGCCAGCAGTTTAACTGGGAACTCTAACTATGGCTACACCTTC. It encodes CASSLTGNSNYGYTF.

This clonotype was counted a few times. The rearrangement links TRBV5-1 to TRBJ1-1; unclear D gene. The germline V gene encodes CDR1 SGHRS and CDR2 YFSETQ. V lost 3 bases to trimming and J lost 4 bases, with 10 bases between them. The CDR3 totals 13 residues. The CDR3 sequence is CASSSTWATEAFF. The CDR3 coding sequence is TGCGCCAGCAGCTCGACGTGGGCCACTGAAGCTTTCTTT.

The chain recombines TRBV6-5 with TRBJ2-1; 14 bases align to TRBD2. V dropped 6 bases and J dropped 8; count of bases not matched to a gene: 6. Germline V gene sequence: CDR1 MNHEY, CDR2 SVGAGI. The CDR3 is 15 amino acids. CDR3 sequence (DNA): TGTGCCAGCAGCGGGACTAGCGGGGGCCGGGATGAGCAGTTCTTC. This codes for CASSGTSGGRDEQFF.